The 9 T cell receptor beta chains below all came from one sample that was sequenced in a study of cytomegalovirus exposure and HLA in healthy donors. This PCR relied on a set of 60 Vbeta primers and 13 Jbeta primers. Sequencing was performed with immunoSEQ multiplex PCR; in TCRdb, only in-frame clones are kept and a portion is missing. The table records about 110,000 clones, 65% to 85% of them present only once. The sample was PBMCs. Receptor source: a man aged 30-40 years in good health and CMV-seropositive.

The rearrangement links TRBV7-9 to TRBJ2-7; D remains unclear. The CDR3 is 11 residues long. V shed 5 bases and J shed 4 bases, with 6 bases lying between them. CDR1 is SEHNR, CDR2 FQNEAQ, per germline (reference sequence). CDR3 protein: CASSLNYEQYF. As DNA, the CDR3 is TGTGCCAGCAGCCTAAATTACGAGCAGTACTTC.

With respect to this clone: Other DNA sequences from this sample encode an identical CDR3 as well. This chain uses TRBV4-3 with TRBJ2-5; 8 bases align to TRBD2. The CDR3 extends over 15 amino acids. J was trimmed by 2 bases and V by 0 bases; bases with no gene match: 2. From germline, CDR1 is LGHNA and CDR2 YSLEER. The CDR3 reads CASSQDTGGQETQYF. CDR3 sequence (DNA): TGCGCCAGCAGCCAAGATACGGGGGGGCAAGAGACCCAGTACTTC.

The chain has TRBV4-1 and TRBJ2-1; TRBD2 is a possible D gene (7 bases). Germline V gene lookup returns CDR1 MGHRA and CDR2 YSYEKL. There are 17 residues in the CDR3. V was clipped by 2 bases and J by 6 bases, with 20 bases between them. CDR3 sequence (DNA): TGCGCCAGCAGCCAACAAACAGGCAAAAGGGGGGGCAATGAGCAGTTCTTC. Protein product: CASSQQTGKRGGNEQFF.

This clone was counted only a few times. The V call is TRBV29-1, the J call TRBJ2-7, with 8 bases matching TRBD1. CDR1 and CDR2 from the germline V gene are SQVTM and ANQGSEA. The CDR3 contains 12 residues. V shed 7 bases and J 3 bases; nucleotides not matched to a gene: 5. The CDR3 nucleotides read TGCAGCGGGGGACAGGCGATCTACGAGCAGTACTTC. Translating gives CSGGQAIYEQYF.

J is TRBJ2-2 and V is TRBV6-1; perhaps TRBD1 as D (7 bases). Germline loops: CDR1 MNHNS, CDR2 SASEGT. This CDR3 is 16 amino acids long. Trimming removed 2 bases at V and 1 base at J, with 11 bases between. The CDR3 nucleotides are TGTGCCAGCAGTGAACAGGGGGGTTTGAACACCGGGGAGCTGTTTTTT. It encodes CASSEQGGLNTGELFF.

CDR3 in DNA: TGTGCCAGCAGCCTATACGACAGGGGGCTTGGAAACACCATATATTTT. It codes for CASSLYDRGLGNTIYF. The rearrangement uses TRBV9 and TRBJ1-3; 10 nucleotides agree with TRBD1. Germline V gives CDR1 SGDLS, CDR2 YYNGEE. J was trimmed by 3 bases and V by 4 bases; bases with no gene match: 7. The CDR3 loop spans 16 amino acids.

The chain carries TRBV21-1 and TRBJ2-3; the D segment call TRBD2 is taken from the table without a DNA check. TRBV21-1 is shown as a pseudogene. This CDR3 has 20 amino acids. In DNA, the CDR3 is TGTGCCAGCAGCAAAATGCTAGCCGCGGGGGGACAACCTAGCACAGATACGCAGTATTTT. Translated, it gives CASSKMLAAGGQPSTDTQYF.

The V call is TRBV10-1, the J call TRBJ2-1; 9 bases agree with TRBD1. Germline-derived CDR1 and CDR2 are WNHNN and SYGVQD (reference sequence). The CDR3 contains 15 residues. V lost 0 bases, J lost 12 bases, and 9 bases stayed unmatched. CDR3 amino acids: CASSESGQGSDPQFF. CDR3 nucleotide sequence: TGCGCCAGCAGTGAGTCGGGACAGGGATCGGACCCGCAGTTCTTC.

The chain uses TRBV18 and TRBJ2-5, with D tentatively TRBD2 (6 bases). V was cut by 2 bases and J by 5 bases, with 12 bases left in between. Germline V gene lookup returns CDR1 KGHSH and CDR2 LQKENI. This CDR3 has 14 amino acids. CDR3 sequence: CASSPIRGSETQYF. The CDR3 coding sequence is TGTGCCAGCTCACCAATCCGGGGGTCGGAGACCCAGTACTTC.